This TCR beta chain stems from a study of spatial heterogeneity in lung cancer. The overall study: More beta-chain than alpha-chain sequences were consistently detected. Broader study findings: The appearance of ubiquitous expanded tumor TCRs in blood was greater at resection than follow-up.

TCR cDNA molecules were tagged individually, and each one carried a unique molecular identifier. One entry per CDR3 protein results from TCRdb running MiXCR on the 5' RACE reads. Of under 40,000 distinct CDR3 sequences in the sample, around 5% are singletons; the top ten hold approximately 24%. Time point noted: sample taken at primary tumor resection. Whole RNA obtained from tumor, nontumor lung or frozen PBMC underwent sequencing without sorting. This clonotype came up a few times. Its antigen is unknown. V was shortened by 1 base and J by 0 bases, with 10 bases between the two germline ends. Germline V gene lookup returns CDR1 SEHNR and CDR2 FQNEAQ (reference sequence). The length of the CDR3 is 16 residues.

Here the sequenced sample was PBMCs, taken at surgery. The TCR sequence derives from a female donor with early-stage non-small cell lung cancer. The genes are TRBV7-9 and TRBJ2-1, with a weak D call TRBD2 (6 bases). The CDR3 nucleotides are TGTGCCAGCAGCTTAGTTCTAGCGAGCTCCTACAATGAGCAGTTCTTC. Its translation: CASSLVLASSYNEQFF.